The 2 T cell receptor beta chains listed next were all sequenced from one sample in a study of identifying expanded T cells in peripheral blood. TCRdb keeps only in-frame clones here, not all; method: immunoSEQ multiplex PCR. The table lists around 130,000 clones, 86% of them singletons, with 7% to 10% in the top ten. The specimen sequenced was blood. These receptors were collected from a person aged 18 to 75 in good health.

The V and J genes are TRBV28 and TRBJ2-3; 7 bases fit TRBD1. Germline values: CDR1 MDHEN, CDR2 SYDVKM. V trimming: 0 bases; J trimming: 2 bases; junction bases outside the gene matches: 2. This CDR3 is built from 15 residues. This chain's CDR3 is CASSLWTGPTDTQYF. In nucleotides, the CDR3 is TGTGCCAGCAGTTTATGGACAGGGCCCACAGATACGCAGTATTTT.

This sequence joins TRBV19 and TRBJ1-3; D remains ambiguous. Germline V gives CDR1 LNHDA, CDR2 SQIVND (reference sequence). V was pared by 5 bases and J by 4 bases, with 18 bases between. The CDR3 has 16 amino acids. CDR3 in DNA: TGTGCCAGTAGTTTTTCCCGACCCACGGAAGGAAACACCATATATTTT. Translation: CASSFSRPTEGNTIYF.